The 5 T cell receptor beta chains given below trace back to one sample, sequenced in a study of T cell repertoires in ileal Crohn's disease. Profiling relied on immunoSEQ multiplex PCR, and the TCRdb table lists in-frame clones only, not all of them. Among 12,000 to 15,000 clones listed, about 73% were seen once. Sequenced material: ileal tissue. These TCRs come from an adult with Crohn's disease.

This sequence joins TRBV2 and TRBJ2-3; TRBD2 aligns across 12 bases. The germline CDR1 and CDR2 sequences are SNHLY and FYNNEI. J gave up 7 bases and V 6 bases, and 8 bases lay outside the gene matches. The CDR3 covers 15 residues. The CDR3 sequence is CASRASSGGANTQYF. The CDR3, as DNA: TGTGCCAGCAGGGCCTCTAGCGGGGGGGCGAATACGCAGTATTTT.

This clone was seen more than once but under ten times. The chain links TRBV19 to TRBJ2-6; D not resolved. The V end lost 5 bases, the J end lost 4 bases, and 9 bases lay between the germline ends. CDR1 is LNHDA and CDR2 is SQIVND in the germline V gene (reference sequence). CDR3 length equals 14 residues. The CDR3 sequence is CASSSGSGANVLTF. CDR3 DNA: TGTGCCAGTAGTTCGGGTAGCGGGGCCAACGTCCTGACTTTC.

The V and J genes are TRBV2 and TRBJ1-2, with D uncertain. Germline V gene lookup returns CDR1 SNHLY and CDR2 FYNNEI. The germline V and J ends were trimmed by 3 bases and 8 bases, with 4 bases remaining between them. The CDR3 contains 10 residues. CDR3 nucleotides: TGTGCCAGCAGTGATTCAGGCTACACCTTC. This codes for CASSDSGYTF.

The chain employs TRBV29-1 and TRBJ2-1, with 7 bases matching TRBD2. The CDR3 spans 14 residues. CDR1 is SQVTM and CDR2 is ANQGSEA in the germline V gene. V lost 3 bases to trimming and J lost 7 bases; unmatched junction nucleotides: 9. CDR3 loop: CSVDGGGTWNEQFF. The CDR3, as DNA: TGCAGCGTTGACGGGGGAGGGACTTGGAATGAGCAGTTCTTC.

The chain employs TRBV5-1 and TRBJ1-2; TRBD1 matches at 7 bases. The CDR3 is 14 amino acids. The V gene's germline CDR1 is SGHRS and CDR2 YFSETQ. The J segment lost 6 bases and the V segment lost 4 bases, leaving 9 bases of the junction unmatched. CDR3 sequence reads: CASSTGRDSHGYTF. The CDR3, as DNA: TGCGCCAGCAGCACAGGACGGGACAGCCATGGCTACACCTTC.